The next 11 T cell receptor beta chains were all read from a single sample in a study of T cell responses to AZD1222 COVID-19 vaccine. Libraries were prepared by immunoSEQ multiplex PCR; TCRdb keeps only in-frame clonotypes and omits some of them. The sample contains tens of thousands of clones, 65% to 85% of which appear only once. Sequencing was performed on peripheral blood, taken on day 0 of AZD1222 vaccination. The receptors were gathered from an adult in good health.

The chain joins TRBV5-1 to TRBJ2-2; D tentatively fits TRBD1 or TRBD2 (5 bases each). Germline-derived CDR1 and CDR2 are SGHRS and YFSETQ. CDR3 size: 14 residues. Trimming pared 3 bases from V and 7 bases from J, leaving 13 bases between. CDR3 sequence reads: CASSSGMGVGELFF. Here the CDR3 DNA reads TGCGCCAGCAGCTCGGGTATGGGGGTCGGGGAGCTGTTTTTT.

V gene TRBV27 combines with J gene TRBJ1-1, with D possibly TRBD1 on 6 matching bases. Trimming took 8 bases from V and 2 from J, leaving 15 bases between them. Germline loops: CDR1 MNHEY, CDR2 SMNVEV (reference sequence). The CDR3 is made up of 14 amino acids. The CDR3 loop is CASGRTVSNTEAFF. Written as DNA, the CDR3 is TGTGCCAGCGGGCGGACAGTATCTAACACTGAAGCTTTCTTT.

The rearrangement joins TRBV11-3 to TRBJ2-1; D might be TRBD2 (5 bases). There are 15 residues in the CDR3. Trimming pared 5 bases from V and 9 bases from J, leaving 20 bases between. The germline gives CDR1 SGHNT, CDR2 YENEEA. The DNA of the CDR3 is TGTGCCAGCAGCCGTCCCGGGCCGCGGGTTGTTGAGCAGTTCTTC. Translated, it gives CASSRPGPRVVEQFF.

V usage is TRBV5-1 and J usage is TRBJ2-1; 9 bases agree with TRBD1. CDR3 size: 15 residues. V lost 6 bases, J lost 4 bases, and 8 bases stayed unmatched. Germline lookup yields CDR1 SGHRS and CDR2 YFSETQ. CDR3 sequence (DNA): TGCGCCAGCACCTCCTCCGGGACAGGGTACAATGAGCAGTTCTTC. Amino acid sequence: CASTSSGTGYNEQFF. Combining the CDR3 with reference TRBV5-1 and TRBJ2-1 gives the whole variable domain KAGVTQTPRYLIKTRGQQVTLSCSPISGHRSVSWYQQTPGQGLQFLFEYFSETQRNKGNFPGRFSGRQFSNSRSEMNVSTLELGDSALYLCASTSSGTGYNEQFFGPGTRLTVL.

The sample holds a few counts of this clone. No DNA is shown, since the ends of the CDR3 on it are uncertain; the CDR3 is the one TCRdb lists. The V gene is TRBV12-3 or TRBV12-4, the J gene TRBJ1-1. From its first to its last residue, the CDR3 has 11 amino acids. The CDR3 loop is CASSFGPGTFF.

This sequence joins TRBV7-9 and TRBJ2-4, with TRBD2 identical over 7 bases. CDR1 and CDR2 (germline): SEHNR, FQNEAQ (reference sequence). CDR3 length: 14 amino acids. With V trimmed by 5 bases and J by 7 bases, 8 bases remained unmatched. In nucleotides, the CDR3 is TGTGCCAGCAGCCCGCGTAGCGGGTTGAACATTCAGTACTTC. This translates into CASSPRSGLNIQYF.

The rearrangement uses TRBV6-5 and TRBJ1-1; D is perhaps TRBD1 (6 bases). V lost 9 bases to trimming and J lost 4 bases, with 15 bases between them. From germline, CDR1 is MNHEY and CDR2 SVGAGI. This CDR3 has 13 residues. CDR3 DNA sequence: TGTGCCAGTAAACCGCGAGGGGGCACTGAAGCTTTCTTT. It specifies CASKPRGGTEAFF.

J is TRBJ2-7 and V is TRBV13; a weak D match, TRBD1 (5 bases). V was trimmed by 3 bases and J by 4 bases, leaving 7 bases between them. The V gene's germline CDR1 is PRHDT and CDR2 FYEKMQ (reference sequence). There are 12 residues in the CDR3. CDR3 residues: CASSFTGYEQYF. The CDR3 nucleotides are TGTGCCAGCAGCTTTACAGGATACGAGCAGTACTTC.

This rearrangement joins TRBV7-2 to TRBJ2-1; TRBD2 might be the D (6 bases). Trimming took off 7 bases at V and 0 bases at J, with 13 bases between the two ends. Germline V CDR1 and CDR2: SGHTA, FQGNSA. This CDR3 contains 15 residues. CDR3 DNA sequence: TGTGCCAGCACCCGGGACTTCAACTCCTACAATGAGCAGTTCTTC. Translating it yields CASTRDFNSYNEQFF.

V usage is TRBV4-2 and J usage is TRBJ1-2; no clear D gene. This CDR3 comprises 15 residues. CDR1 and CDR2 (germline): LGHNA, YNFKEQ. V lost 5 bases and J 5 bases, leaving 18 bases between the germline ends. The CDR3 coding sequence is TGTGCCAGCAGCGACATGGCCCTAGTTCAATATGGCTACACCTTC. Translated, it gives CASSDMALVQYGYTF.

In its sample, this clone was seen many times. The CDR3 DNA reads as TGTGCCAGCAGCCAAGAGACTAGCGGGACCTACGAGCAGTACTTC. Encoded protein: CASSQETSGTYEQYF. The chain combines TRBV4-2 with TRBJ2-7; 11 positions match TRBD2. The CDR3 covers 15 residues. The J segment lost 2 bases and the V segment lost 0 bases, leaving 0 bases of the junction unmatched. Looked up from germline, CDR1 is LGHNA and CDR2 is YNFKEQ.